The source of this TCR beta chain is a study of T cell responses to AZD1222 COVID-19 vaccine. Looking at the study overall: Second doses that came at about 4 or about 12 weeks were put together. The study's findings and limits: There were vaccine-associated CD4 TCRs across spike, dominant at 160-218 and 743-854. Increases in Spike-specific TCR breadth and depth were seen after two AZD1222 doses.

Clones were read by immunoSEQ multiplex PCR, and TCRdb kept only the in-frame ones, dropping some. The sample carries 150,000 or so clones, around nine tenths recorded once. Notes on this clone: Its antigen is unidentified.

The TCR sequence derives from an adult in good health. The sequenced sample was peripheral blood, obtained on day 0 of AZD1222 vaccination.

CDR3 in amino acids: CASSLQGFNTEAFF. DNA of the CDR3: TGTGCCAGCAGCCTACAGGGTTTTAACACTGAAGCTTTCTTT. This chain joins TRBV7-6 and TRBJ1-1, with TRBD1 as a possible D gene (6 bases). The CDR3 loop spans 14 amino acids. V lost 5 bases and J lost 2, with 12 bases in between. Germline CDR1 SGHVS, CDR2 FNYEAQ.